One TCR beta chain is described in this entry. This clonotype was recorded a few times. No antigen is known for it. Base quality data are lacking; no much larger clone is found one base away. What the treatment or condition label conveys for this sample: in vitro stimulation with specific CMV peptide epitopes to enrich CMV-specific T cells. This record comes from a study of T cell repertoires in cytomegalovirus infection (dated by TCRdb to about 2019). Notes on the research overall: Peptide stimulations targeted recently identified HLA-C-restricted CMV epitopes, whose presentation resists viral immunomodulation, together with well-studied HLA-B-restricted epitopes. The HLA type of each donor mattered for the analysis, because public TCR beta signatures pointed to carriage of CMV infection along with the matching HLA type.

General findings and caveats noted by the study authors: In both this cohort and an independent roughly 350-donor cohort, the cumulative frequency of public TCR beta family members distinguished carriers of CMV infection plus the relevant HLA type. In the ex vivo response, HLA-C-restricted CMV-specific TCR beta clonotypes were dominant, and in two of eight donors the single most frequent clonotype came from this HLA-C-restricted group.

Including cysteine and phenylalanine, the CDR3 has 16 amino acids. Only the CDR3 portion is preserved as DNA: 48 bases, with reading frame beginning at the first base. The germline V gene provides CDR1 MDHEN and CDR2 SYDVKM. Trimming leaves V shorter by 5 bases and J shorter by 7 bases, with the junction holding 13 bases beyond the gene matches. Instrument on record: Illumina HiSeq 1500. Using fastp at Q25 and MiXCR, TCRdb reprocessed the public reads and kept productive beta chains. When rows share a CDR3 protein, they turn into one entry using the most common DNA and genes. Across this sample there are 650,000 to 900,000 distinct CDR3 sequences, with approximately 32% seen only once. The ten largest clonotypes hold around 12% of the sample.

Sequencing used cultured CD8+ T cells from PBMCs, obtained from culture after CMV antigen stimulation. The receptor chain draws on TRBV28 and TRBJ2-1; the junction holds 8 bases that match TRBD1. The sequence came from a human donor in good health (CMV status not recorded). Some clones in this sample may be carry-over from other donors' samples. The CDR3 protein sequence reads: CASSPTGEDGRNEQFF. DNA sequence: TGTGCCAGCAGTCCGACAGGGGAGGACGGTCGGAATGAGCAGTTCTTC.